The present T cell receptor (beta chain) was sequenced within a study of Tregs in tolerant kidney transplant recipients (dated by TCRdb to between 2018 and 2020). Context from the whole study: The transplants used related donors with nonmyeloablative bone marrow transplantation, and mixed chimerism in the human trials was transient. The study used TCRbeta sequencing to identify donor-specific regulatory T cells before combined kidney and bone marrow transplantation, then tracked those cells after transplant.

On this clone itself: The target of this receptor is not known. No base qualities exist here, and no much larger clone lies one base off it.

The time point label corresponds to: blood sample drawn before combined kidney and bone marrow transplant. Thawed PBMCs were FACS-sorted into unstimulated Tregs (CD4+CD25+CD127-), CD4+ non-Tregs (CD4+CD25-), CD4 cells and CD8 cells. Thawed PBMCs were rested overnight at 37 degrees C with 200 to 250 IU/ml IL-2 before Treg sorting. The patients were several recipients of combined kidney and bone marrow transplants from the ITN036ST trial, and samples were available only from these trial subjects. Healthy control blood was processed to PBMCs by Ficoll density gradient and cryopreserved, and patient PBMCs were collected before and after transplant. For TCRbeta CDR3 sequencing, genomic DNA was extracted from sorted cells using the QIAGEN DNeasy Blood and Tissue Kit. High-throughput TCRbeta CDR3 sequencing, which included PCR amplification with bias correction and internal controls, was done commercially through immunoSEQ. Regarding the original processing steps: Unique productive TCRbeta sequences were defined by CDR3 nucleotide sequence where primers matched, otherwise by CDR3 amino acid sequence with Vbeta and Jbeta genes. As a correction for sorting error, sequences shared between sorted populations at a frequency ratio of 2:1 or less were discarded, and the remaining shared sequences were assigned to the higher population. Donor-reactive sequences were defined as at least 5-fold expanded in CFSE-low cells versus unstimulated cells, with frequency of at least 0.01% in CFSE-low cells. Jensen-Shannon divergence calculated on the top 100 TCRbeta sequences ranked by frequency was used to measure repertoire divergence. For samples with multiple sequencing runs, sorting error was corrected separately for each run before the runs were pooled. Held by TCRdb, this immuneACCESS table contains in-frame sequences only and omits some clones. Under half of the omission traces to an unresolved V gene where checked; the cause of the rest is unknown. The V and J calls and clone size are taken from that table; D and trimming were inferred from the DNA. For this sample the table gives around 78,000 clones, of which 91% were detected only once. The ten largest make up 0.34% of the sample.

The CDR3 has 15 amino acids, counting the end cysteine and phenylalanine. The only DNA kept is the CDR3, 45 bases in frame from the first base. At the junction V is shortened by 1 base and J by 2 bases; bases outside the gene matches: 1. CDR1 is given as SEHNR and CDR2 as FQNEAQ, both from the germline V gene (reference sequence). On the study overall, not on this receptor specifically: For some patients the PCR primers changed over time, which made it impossible to compare the samples from those patients at the nucleotide level. The most biologically relevant and donor-specific TCRbeta repertoire appeared to be identified by expanding Tregs with activated donor B cells. Donor-specific Treg expansion was found to exceed global Treg expansion in tolerant patients, suggesting antigen-driven rather than nonspecific expansion. Biological reproducibility was not directly addressed, though technical replication error appeared minimal. The study was limited by small patient numbers, and the findings need validation in larger populations and under other immunosuppression protocols.

This sequence originates from a human donor who received a combined kidney and bone marrow transplant. The sequence is built from TRBV7-9 and TRBJ2-2, with 7 junctional bases fitting TRBD2. Sequencing used Tregs from blood, obtained before the transplant. Read as DNA, the sequence is TGTGCCAGCAGCTTAGGGGGACTAAACACCGGGGAGCTGTTTTTT. It encodes CASSLGGLNTGELFF.